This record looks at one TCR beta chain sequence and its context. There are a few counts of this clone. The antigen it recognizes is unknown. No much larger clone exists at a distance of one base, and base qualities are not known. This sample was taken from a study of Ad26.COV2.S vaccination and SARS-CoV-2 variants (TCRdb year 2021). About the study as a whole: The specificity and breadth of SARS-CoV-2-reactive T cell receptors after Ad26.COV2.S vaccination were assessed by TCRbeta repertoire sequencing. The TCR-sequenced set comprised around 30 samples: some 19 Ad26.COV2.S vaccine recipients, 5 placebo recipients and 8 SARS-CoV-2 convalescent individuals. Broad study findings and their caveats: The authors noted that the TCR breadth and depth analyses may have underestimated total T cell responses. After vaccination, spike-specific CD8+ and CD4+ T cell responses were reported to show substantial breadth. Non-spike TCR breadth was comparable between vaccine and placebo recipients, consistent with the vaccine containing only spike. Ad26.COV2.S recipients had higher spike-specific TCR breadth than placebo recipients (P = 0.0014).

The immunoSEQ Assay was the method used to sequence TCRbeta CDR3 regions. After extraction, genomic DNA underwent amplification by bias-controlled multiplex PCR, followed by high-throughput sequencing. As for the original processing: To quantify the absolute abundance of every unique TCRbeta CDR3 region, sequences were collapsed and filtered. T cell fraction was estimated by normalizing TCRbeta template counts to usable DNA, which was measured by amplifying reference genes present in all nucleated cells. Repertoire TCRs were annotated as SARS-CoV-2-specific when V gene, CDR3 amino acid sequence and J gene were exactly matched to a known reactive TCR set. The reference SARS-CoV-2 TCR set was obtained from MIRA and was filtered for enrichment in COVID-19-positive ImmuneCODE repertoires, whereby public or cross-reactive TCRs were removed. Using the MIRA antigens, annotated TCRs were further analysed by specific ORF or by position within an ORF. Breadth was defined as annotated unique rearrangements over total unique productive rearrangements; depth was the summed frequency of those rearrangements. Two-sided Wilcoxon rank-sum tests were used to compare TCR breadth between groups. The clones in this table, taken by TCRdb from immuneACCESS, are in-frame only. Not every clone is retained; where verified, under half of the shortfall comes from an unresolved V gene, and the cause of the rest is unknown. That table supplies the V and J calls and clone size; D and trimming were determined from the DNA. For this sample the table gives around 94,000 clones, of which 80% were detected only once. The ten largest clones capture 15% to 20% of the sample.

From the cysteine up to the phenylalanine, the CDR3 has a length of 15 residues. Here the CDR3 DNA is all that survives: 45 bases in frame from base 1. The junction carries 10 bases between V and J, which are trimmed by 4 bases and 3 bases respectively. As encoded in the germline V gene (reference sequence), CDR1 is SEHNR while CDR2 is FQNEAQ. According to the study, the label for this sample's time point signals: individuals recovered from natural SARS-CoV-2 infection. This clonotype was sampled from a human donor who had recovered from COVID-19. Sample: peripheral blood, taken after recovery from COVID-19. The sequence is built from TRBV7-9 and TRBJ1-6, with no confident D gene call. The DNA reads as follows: TGTGCCAGCAGCTCCACTGAGGACTATAATTCACCCCTCCACTTT. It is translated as CASSSTEDYNSPLHF.